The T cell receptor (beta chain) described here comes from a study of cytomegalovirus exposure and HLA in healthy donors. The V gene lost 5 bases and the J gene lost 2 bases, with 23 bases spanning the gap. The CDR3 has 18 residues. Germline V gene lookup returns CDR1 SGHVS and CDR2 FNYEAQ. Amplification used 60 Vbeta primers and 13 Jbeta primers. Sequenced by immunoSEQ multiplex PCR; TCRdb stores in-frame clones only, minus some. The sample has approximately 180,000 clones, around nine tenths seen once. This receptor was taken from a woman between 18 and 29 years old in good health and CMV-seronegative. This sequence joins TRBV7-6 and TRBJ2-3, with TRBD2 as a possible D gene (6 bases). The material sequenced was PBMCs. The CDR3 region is CASSPRPVSGTFTDTQYF. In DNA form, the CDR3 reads TGTGCCAGCAGCCCCCGACCGGTTTCGGGGACTTTCACAGATACGCAGTATTTT. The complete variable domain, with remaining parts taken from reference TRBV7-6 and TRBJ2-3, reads GAGVSQSPRYKVTKRGQDVALRCDPISGHVSLYWYRQALGQGPEFLTYFNYEAQQDKSGLPNDRFSAERPEGSISTLTIQRTEQRDSAMYRCASSPRPVSGTFTDTQYFGPGTRLTVL.